Shown below are 13 T cell receptor beta chains from a single sample sequenced in a study of T cells after yellow fever vaccination. TCRdb re-analysed the 5' RACE reads in MiXCR, keeping a single row per CDR3 protein. The sample lists tens of thousands of distinct CDR3 sequences, over 7.5% occurring once. The sequencing here drew on CD8+ T cells sorted from PBMCs, taken on the day of the yellow fever booster vaccination. The source of these receptors is a young man who received the YFV17D yellow fever vaccine.

In this sample, this clonotype turned up a few times. This sequence joins TRBV7-9 and TRBJ2-1; no reliable D call. Looked up from germline, CDR1 is SEHNR and CDR2 is FQNEAQ (reference sequence). The CDR3 has 12 residues. V was trimmed by 1 base and J by 9 bases, leaving 7 bases between them. The CDR3, as DNA: TGTGCCAGCAGCTTAGTCTATAGTGAGCAGTTCTTC. Protein product: CASSLVYSEQFF.

This chain uses TRBV19 with TRBJ2-1; a possible D gene is TRBD1 (6 bases). The CDR3 runs 14 residues. Germline V lookup: CDR1 LNHDA, CDR2 SQIVND (reference sequence). The V end lost 3 bases, the J end lost 5 bases, and 11 bases lay between the germline ends. The CDR3 DNA reads as TGTGCCAGTAGTATTTGGGGGCTCGACAATGAGCAGTTCTTC. It translates to CASSIWGLDNEQFF.

The chain couples TRBV6-2 or TRBV6-3 to TRBJ2-7, with 11 bases identical to TRBD2. The V and J ends lost 2 bases and 3 bases, in that order; junction bases with no gene match: 3. This CDR3 comprises 15 residues. The V gene's germline CDR1 is MNHEY and CDR2 SVGEGT. The CDR3 spells CASSYEGLADYEQYF. DNA for the CDR3: TGTGCCAGCAGTTACGAGGGACTAGCGGACTACGAGCAGTACTTC.

This clonotype has only a few counts. The CDR3 coding sequence is TGTGCCAGCAGCGCGACAGGGATCGACGAGCAGTACTTC. Translating gives CASSATGIDEQYF. The V call is TRBV7-6, the J call TRBJ2-7, with 7 bases fitting TRBD1. Trimming cost V 5 bases and J 5 bases; bases outside gene matches: 6. Germline V gene lookup returns CDR1 SGHVS and CDR2 FNYEAQ. The CDR3 runs to 13 residues.

The chain employs TRBV6-1 and TRBJ2-6, with D possibly matching TRBD2 (5 bases). V lost 1 base and J lost 9, with 7 bases in between. CDR3 length equals 13 residues. Germline values: CDR1 MNHNS, CDR2 SASEGT. As DNA, the CDR3 is TGTGCCAGCAGTGAAGGAGGGTACAACGTCCTGACTTTC. Protein: CASSEGGYNVLTF.

This clonotype has only a few counts. This sequence joins TRBV7-3 and TRBJ2-1; 7 bases are a match to TRBD2. The CDR3 sequence is 12 residues long. Trimming removed 5 bases from V and 10 bases from J; junction bases left unmatched: 5. Germline V gene sequence: CDR1 SGHTA, CDR2 FQGTGA. The CDR3 DNA sequence: TGTGCCAGCAGCCCCTGGGGAGGGGAGCAGTTCTTC. Its protein is CASSPWGGEQFF.

This clonotype has a handful of counts. The J gene is TRBJ2-1, the V gene TRBV10-3; the D call may be TRBD1 or TRBD2 (7 bases each). Trimming removed 3 bases at V and 6 bases at J, with 21 bases between. The CDR3 extends over 17 amino acids. In germline, CDR1 is ENHRY, CDR2 SYGVKD. This CDR3 is CAISDQWREKGANEQFF. The CDR3 nucleotides are TGTGCCATCAGTGATCAGTGGCGGGAGAAGGGGGCCAATGAGCAGTTCTTC.

The sample holds many counts of this clonotype. This chain links TRBV27 with TRBJ2-1; 14 bases are a match to TRBD2. From germline, CDR1 is MNHEY and CDR2 SMNVEV (reference sequence). Trimming at V came to 3 bases and at J to 7 bases, leaving 5 bases not matched to a gene. There are 16 residues in the CDR3. The CDR3 DNA is TGTGCCAGCAGTTTCGGACTAGCGGGAGGTAGAAATGAGCAGTTCTTC. Encoded protein: CASSFGLAGGRNEQFF.

The rearrangement joins TRBV12-3 or TRBV12-4 to TRBJ1-1; no firm D call. The CDR3 has 13 amino acids. Trimming took off 0 bases at V and 11 bases at J, with 13 bases between the two ends. For the CDR3, the DNA is TGTGCCAGCAGTTTAGCGTTTGGGGTTGAGGCTTTCTTT. This codes for CASSLAFGVEAFF.

The genes are TRBV27 and TRBJ2-1, with TRBD2 identical over 10 bases. The V segment lost 4 bases and the J segment 9 bases; nucleotides outside the gene matches: 6. Germline V gives CDR1 MNHEY, CDR2 SMNVEV (reference sequence). The CDR3 contains 14 residues. CDR3 DNA sequence: TGTGCCAGCAGTTGGTCTAGCGGGAGACTTGAGCAGTTCTTC. This translates into CASSWSSGRLEQFF.

V is TRBV7-9 and J is TRBJ1-1; 8 bases line up with TRBD1. Germline values: CDR1 SEHNR, CDR2 FQNEAQ (reference sequence). Unmatched junction bases numbered 6, after V lost 4 bases and J lost 2 bases. The CDR3 is 15 residues long. Here the CDR3 reads CASSSPGQANTEAFF. As DNA, the CDR3 is TGTGCCAGCAGCTCCCCGGGACAGGCTAACACTGAAGCTTTCTTT.

This clonotype was observed a handful of times. This chain connects TRBV27 to TRBJ2-7; the D gene is possibly TRBD1 (5 bases). The CDR3 totals 15 residues. Trimming cost V 5 bases and J 3 bases, with 17 bases left between them. The germline V gene encodes CDR1 MNHEY and CDR2 SMNVEV (reference sequence). CDR3 coding DNA: TGTGCCAGCAGTCCTTTCTCGACAGATAGCTACGAGCAGTACTTC. It specifies CASSPFSTDSYEQYF.

CDR3 nucleotide sequence: TGTGCCAGCAGCCTTGGTATTAGCTCCTACAATGAGCAGTTCTTC. Amino acid sequence: CASSLGISSYNEQFF. The chain links TRBV5-4 to TRBJ2-1; no reliable D call. Looked up from germline, CDR1 is SGHNT and CDR2 is YYREEE (reference sequence). The CDR3 runs 15 residues. Trimming removed 4 bases from V and 0 bases from J, with 11 bases in between.